This T cell receptor (beta chain) comes out of a study of blood T cell repertoires in COVID-19. Method: immunoSEQ multiplex PCR; TCRdb's copy keeps in-frame clones and lacks some. Of roughly 99,000 clones listed, roughly 84% are singletons. The receptor was derived from a human donor in a cohort sampled during active COVID-19. Sequencing used peripheral blood.

CDR3 sequence: CASSVGGISTDTQYF. The CDR3 DNA sequence: TGTGCCAGCAGCGTCGGGGGAATCAGCACAGATACGCAGTATTTT. The chain couples TRBV9 to TRBJ2-3; possibly TRBD2 for D (6 bases). The V and J ends lost 2 bases and 0 bases respectively, with 10 bases between them. The germline gives CDR1 SGDLS, CDR2 YYNGEE. The CDR3 consists of 15 residues.